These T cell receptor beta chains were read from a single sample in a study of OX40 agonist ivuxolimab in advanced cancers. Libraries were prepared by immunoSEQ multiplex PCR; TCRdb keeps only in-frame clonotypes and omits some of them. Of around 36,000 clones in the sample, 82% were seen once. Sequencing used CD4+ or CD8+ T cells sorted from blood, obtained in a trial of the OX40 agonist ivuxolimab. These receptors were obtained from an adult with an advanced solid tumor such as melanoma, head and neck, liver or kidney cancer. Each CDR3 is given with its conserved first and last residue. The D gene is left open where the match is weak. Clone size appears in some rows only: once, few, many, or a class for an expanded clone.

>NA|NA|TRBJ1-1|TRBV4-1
TGCGCCAGCAGCCACCCAGGGGTTGAAGCTTTCTTT
CASSHPGVEAFF
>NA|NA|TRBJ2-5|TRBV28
TGTGCCAGCAGTTTATGGGGTAGAAGCCAAGAGACCCAGTACTTC
CASSLWGRSQETQYF
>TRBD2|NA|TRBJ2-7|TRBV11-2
TGTGCCAGCAGCTTGGGGACTAGCGGCTACGAGCAGTACTTC
CASSLGTSGYEQYF
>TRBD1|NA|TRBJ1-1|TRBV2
TGTGCCAGCAGCGAAGTTCAGGGGGCGAGAACTGAAGCTTTCTTT
CASSEVQGARTEAFF
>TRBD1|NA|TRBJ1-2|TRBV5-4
TGTGCCAGCAGTGGGACAGGGTGGGGCTACACCTTC
CASSGTGWGYTF
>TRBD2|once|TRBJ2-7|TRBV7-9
TGTGCCAGCAGCCTTGGACTAGCGGGAGGTATCTACGAGCAGTACTTC
CASSLGLAGGIYEQYF
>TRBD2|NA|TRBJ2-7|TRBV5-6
TGTGCCAGCAGCTTGTCTAGCGGGACCTACGAGCAGTACTTC
CASSLSSGTYEQYF
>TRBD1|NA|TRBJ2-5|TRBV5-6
TGTGCCAGCAGCTTGGTGGGGACAGTTCAAGAGACCCAGTACTTC
CASSLVGTVQETQYF
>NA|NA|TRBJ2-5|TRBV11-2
TGTGCCAGCAGCTTAGATTGGGTGCGGGAGACCCAGTACTTC
CASSLDWVRETQYF
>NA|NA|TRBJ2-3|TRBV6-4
TGTGCCAGCAGTGACGGGGTAGGCACAGATACGCAGTATTTT
CASSDGVGTDTQYF
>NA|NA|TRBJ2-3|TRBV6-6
TGTGCCAGCAGTTACTCGGGACCCCCTACAGATACGCAGTATTTT
CASSYSGPPTDTQYF
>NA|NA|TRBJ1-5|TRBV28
TGTGCCAGCAGTCCGCTTTGGCGTAATCAGCCCCAGCATTTT
CASSPLWRNQPQHF
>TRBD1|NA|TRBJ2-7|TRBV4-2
TGTGCCAGCAGCCAAGATCCGGTGGCAGGGGGTCATAGGTACGAGCAGTACTTC
CASSQDPVAGGHRYEQYF